The 5 T cell receptor beta chains below were found in one sample sequenced in a study of blood T cell repertoires in COVID-19. Clones were sequenced by immunoSEQ multiplex PCR, and TCRdb holds only the in-frame ones, with some missing. The sample lists around 53,000 clones, 70% to 85% seen once, with more than 15% in the top ten. Sequenced material: peripheral blood. The source is a man aged 65-85 years with active COVID-19.

There are a few counts of this clone. This rearrangement joins TRBV4-3 to TRBJ2-6, with D possibly matching TRBD2 (5 bases). V shed 0 bases and J shed 4 bases, with 13 bases lying between them. This CDR3 has 17 residues. Germline V gives CDR1 LGHNA, CDR2 YSLEER. CDR3 coding DNA: TGCGCCAGCAGCCAAGAATACGGGTCGGGAGGGGCCAACGTCCTGACTTTC. Encoded protein: CASSQEYGSGGANVLTF.

In this sample, this clone turned up a few times. The V and J genes are TRBV5-4 and TRBJ2-3; 7 bases match TRBD1. The CDR3 sequence is 14 residues long. J was trimmed by 4 bases and V by 4 bases; bases with no gene match: 6. Germline loops: CDR1 SGHNT, CDR2 YYREEE (reference sequence). The CDR3 DNA is TGTGCCAGCAGCCGAGACAGGGCCTCAGATACGCAGTATTTT. Encoded protein: CASSRDRASDTQYF.

CDR3 sequence reads: CASSTTSGTDTQYF. The CDR3, as DNA: TGTGCCAGCAGCACGACTAGCGGGACAGATACGCAGTATTTT. This chain links TRBV7-9 with TRBJ2-3; 10 bases are shared with TRBD2. Germline loops: CDR1 SEHNR, CDR2 FQNEAQ (reference sequence). CDR3 length: 14 amino acids. The V segment lost 5 bases and the J segment 3 bases; nucleotides outside the gene matches: 2.

The CDR3 nucleotides are TGTGCCAGCAGCCAGCGACAGGGGGTGTCGTACGAGCAGTACTTC. Translated, it gives CASSQRQGVSYEQYF. The rearrangement links TRBV4-2 to TRBJ2-7, with 9 nucleotides matching TRBD1. CDR1 is LGHNA, CDR2 YNFKEQ, per germline. The CDR3 sequence is 15 residues long. The ends lost 3 bases at V and 4 bases at J; junction bases unmatched: 7.

This clone was seen just once. The chain combines TRBV2 with TRBJ2-2; no clear D. Trimming stripped 7 bases from V and 4 bases from J, with 7 bases between. CDR1 is SNHLY, CDR2 FYNNEI, per germline. This CDR3 is built from 12 residues. CDR3 sequence: CASNSGTGELFF. DNA of the CDR3: TGTGCCAGCAATTCAGGCACCGGGGAGCTGTTTTTT.